One T cell receptor beta chain is described in this entry. Its antigen remains unknown. CDR1 is SGHKS and CDR2 is YYEKEE in the germline V gene (reference sequence). V was shortened by 7 bases and J by 3 bases, with 13 bases between the two germline ends. This CDR3 spans 14 amino acids. This record belongs to a study of cytotoxic CD8 clonotypes in ibrutinib-treated CLL. Study-level findings and limits: Clonality rose at ibrutinib response, held steady in sustained remission, and fell toward baseline at progression. Clonality correlated strongly with circulating CD8+ T cells and exceeded age-matched healthy donors at baseline. Public clonotypes, an uncommon group, contracted or remained stable on treatment.

The repertoire was sequenced with immunoSEQ multiplex PCR; TCRdb's copy has only in-frame clones and lacks some. The sample carries approximately 200,000 clones, around three quarters recorded once. The genes are TRBV5-5 and TRBJ2-2; no definite D call. Sequenced here: PBMCs, sampled after 24 months of ibrutinib treatment. The origin of this receptor is a human donor with chronic lymphocytic leukemia. As DNA, the CDR3 is TGTGCCAGCTCGGGCCGGACGTACACCGGGGAGCTGTTTTTT. Translated, it gives CASSGRTYTGELFF.